These T cell receptor beta chains were read from a single sample in a study of T cells in Graves' hyperthyroidism and ophthalmopathy. From the multiplex PCR reads, TCRdb called clonotypes with MiXCR, one entry per CDR3 protein. This table has approximately 600,000 distinct CDR3 sequences, more than 20% appearing once. Sequencing was done on a sample of blood. The receptor source for this set is a man aged 30 to 45 with Graves' ophthalmopathy. CDR3s include the opening cysteine and the closing phenylalanine or tryptophan. The D gene is left open where the match is weak. Some rows mark clone size as missing; the rest say once, few, many or name a class of expanded clone.

V,size,J,D,DNA,CDR3
TRBV12-5,few,TRBJ2-2,-,TGTGCTAGTGGTTCCGTAACGGCCACCGGGGAGCTGTTTTTT,CASGSVTATGELFF
TRBV19,-,TRBJ2-2,-,TGTGCCAGTAGTATATCGCTTACGGCCGTATTCGGGGAGCTGTTTTTT,CASSISLTAVFGELFF
TRBV20-1,few,TRBJ2-3,-,TGCAGTGCCAGCTGGGATACGCAGTATTTT,CSASWDTQYF
TRBV7-9,few,TRBJ2-2,-,TGTGCCAGCAGCTCTGATCTGGAGGGTCCCACCGGGGAGCTGTTTTTT,CASSSDLEGPTGELFF
TRBV4-3,many,TRBJ2-5,TRBD1,TGCGCCAGCAGCCAAGCAACAGGGGGCGGGGAGACCCAGTACTTC,CASSQATGGGETQYF
TRBV18,-,TRBJ2-5,-,TGTGCCAGCTCACCATCGGACAGATACCAAGAGACCCAGTACTTC,CASSPSDRYQETQYF
TRBV6-1,few,TRBJ2-2,-,TGTGCCAGCCATCCCCAGGAGACGAACACCGGGGAGCTGTTTTTT,CASHPQETNTGELFF
TRBV11-2,few,TRBJ1-2,-,TGTGCCAGCAGCCGGCGACGGGGGGCGCGGGGCTACACCTTC,CASSRRRGARGYTF
TRBV6-2/TRBV6-3,few,TRBJ2-2,TRBD1,TGTGCCAGCTCGGGACAGGGGGCCGGGGAGCTGTTTTTT,CASSGQGAGELFF
TRBV20-1,many,TRBJ2-7,-,TGCAGTGCTAGACAGGACACGAACTACGAGCAGTACTTC,CSARQDTNYEQYF
TRBV18,-,TRBJ1-4,TRBD1,TGTGCCAGCTCACACCGGGACAGGCCCGAAAAACTGTTTTTT,CASSHRDRPEKLFF
TRBV7-2,few,TRBJ2-5,-,TGTGCCAGCAGTCCCTTCGGGAGTCAAGAGACCCAGTACTTC,CASSPFGSQETQYF
TRBV9,-,TRBJ2-3,-,TGTGCCAGCAGCGTAGGGTCTGCGGGAGATACGCAGTATTTT,CASSVGSAGDTQYF
TRBV5-1,-,TRBJ1-4,-,TGCGCCAGCAGGTCTCAAACAACTAATGAAAAACTGTTTTTT,CASRSQTTNEKLFF
TRBV14,few,TRBJ2-1,TRBD2,TGTGCCAGCGCGGGAGGGTGGCGGAGCTCCTACAATGAGCAGTTCTTC,CASAGGWRSSYNEQFF
TRBV30,few,TRBJ2-3,-,TGTGCCTGGAGTGTACGTCTAGCCTCGGATACGCAGTATTTT,CAWSVRLASDTQYF
TRBV20-1,-,TRBJ2-7,TRBD1,TGCAGTGCTGGAGGGGGGACAGGGGGCTTACACGAGCAGTACTTC,CSAGGGTGGLHEQYF
TRBV12-3/TRBV12-4,few,TRBJ1-3,-,TGTGCCAGCAGTTTACCCCTAGGCGACCACTATGGAAACACCATATATTTT,CASSLPLGDHYGNTIYF
TRBV18,many,TRBJ2-7,-,TGTGCCAGCTCACCCCGGGACGGTAGCTCCTACGAGCAGTACTTC,CASSPRDGSSYEQYF
TRBV15,-,TRBJ1-1,-,TGTGCCACCAGCAGACGCAGGGTGAACACTGAAGCTTTCTTT,CATSRRRVNTEAFF
TRBV19,-,TRBJ2-1,TRBD2,TGTGCCAGTAGCCAGTCCAACCTAGCGGGGATTCCCCATGAGCAGTTCTTC,CASSQSNLAGIPHEQFF
TRBV7-9,many,TRBJ2-7,TRBD1,TGTGCCAGCAGGCGTACAGGGGACGAGCAGTACTTC,CASRRTGDEQYF
TRBV2,many,TRBJ2-1,TRBD2,TGTGCCAGCAGTGAGGTGTGGCTAGCGGGATCCTACAATGAGCAGTTCTTC,CASSEVWLAGSYNEQFF
TRBV24-1,-,TRBJ2-4,TRBD2,TGTGCCACCAGTGGACGGGGGGAGCGAAACATTCAGTACTTC,CATSGRGERNIQYF
TRBV20-1,few,TRBJ2-1,TRBD1,TGCAGTGCTAGACCAACTTCCGGGACAGGGAATAGGAATGAGCAGTTCTTC,CSARPTSGTGNRNEQFF
TRBV30,many,TRBJ1-1,-,TGTGCCTGGAGTGTCAGGTCCCTCACGGGAGCTTTCTTT,CAWSVRSLTGAFF
TRBV14,few,TRBJ2-3,-,TGTGCCAGCAGCCAAGAGGGCAGCATCACAGATACGCAGTATTTT,CASSQEGSITDTQYF
TRBV30,-,TRBJ2-1,TRBD1,TGTGCCTGGAGTGAGGGACAGGGAACCTACAATGAGCAGTTCTTC,CAWSEGQGTYNEQFF
TRBV14,few,TRBJ2-7,TRBD2,TGTGCCAGCAGCCCCGGGACTAGCGGGGCATCCTACGAGCAGTACTTC,CASSPGTSGASYEQYF
TRBV19,-,TRBJ1-5,-,TGTGCCAGTAGTCGTGGCAGGGTGGTTGATCAGCCCCAGCATTTT,CASSRGRVVDQPQHF
TRBV5-6,-,TRBJ2-1,-,TGTGCCAGCAGCTCCCTACAGGGTAGGGAGCAGTTCTTC,CASSSLQGREQFF
TRBV10-3,few,TRBJ2-1,-,TGTGCCATCAGTTCCGGAAACACCTACAATGAGCAGTTCTTC,CAISSGNTYNEQFF